Sequencing of this T cell receptor beta chain was carried out in a study of siplizumab effects on memory and regulatory T cells. Sequencing used immunoSEQ multiplex PCR; TCRdb keeps in-frame clones, though not all of them. Among some 100,000 clones, roughly 96% were seen once, and the ten largest hold 0.025% to 0.035%. Unstimulated naive, memory, effector memory and TEMRA subsets from a few donor pairs have been sequenced, the authors report. Of note for this clone: Its antigen is as yet unknown.

Study conclusions and caveats: Siplizumab cultures yielded proliferating Tregs whose suppressive function was not confirmed. Naive T cells, seemingly more diverse than memory cells, seemed major alloresponse contributors.

The TCR originated in a human donor in good health. Material: naive CD4+ T cells sorted from blood.

The CDR3 nucleotides are TGTGCCATCAGTGTGGGAGCGGGGGGTCCCTACGAGCAGTACTTC. It encodes CAISVGAGGPYEQYF. The rearrangement links TRBV10-3 to TRBJ2-7; TRBD2 aligns across 9 bases. V was pared by 4 bases and J by 2 bases, with 6 bases of the junction left unmatched. Germline CDR1 is ENHRY and CDR2 is SYGVKD. The CDR3 is 15 residues long.